This T cell receptor beta chain was recorded in a study of T cell repertoires in cytomegalovirus infection. The CDR3 contains 16 residues. The germline V and J ends were trimmed by 6 bases and 3 bases, with 20 bases remaining between them. CDR1 is MNHNS, CDR2 SASEGT, per germline. Using its own MiXCR run on the reads, TCRdb lists one record per CDR3 protein. The repertoire holds roughly 110,000 distinct CDR3 sequences, with roughly 30% as singletons. This clonotype has just a few counts. What it binds is unknown. The sequencing used CD8+ T cells from cultured PBMCs, collected from culture after CMV antigen stimulation. The chain carries TRBV6-1 and TRBJ1-2, with a tentative D call TRBD1 (6 bases). The origin of this receptor is a human donor in good health (CMV status not recorded). Some clones in this sample may be carry-over from other donors' samples. The CDR3 loop reads CASRASIRDTDYGYTF. Written as DNA, the CDR3 is TGTGCCAGCAGGGCGTCAATCCGGGACACCGACTATGGCTACACCTTC.